A single TCR beta chain is shown here with its context. Authors' data handling: Amplification with reference gene primers provided the estimates of nucleated cell counts. The data were produced by immunoSEQ multiplex PCR, yet TCRdb's version contains in-frame clones alone and is incomplete. The D gene and trimming were derived from the DNA, and the V and J assignments and clone size from that table. This sample has 150,000 or so clones, with more than 85% found just once. The sample originates from a study of blood T cell repertoires in COVID-19. Study at large: Samples taken during acute and convalescent COVID-19 were collected in the United States, Italy and Spain. PBMCs, B-cell-depleted T cells, or T cells were the source of the cDNA or gDNA that made up the material.

The CDR3 sequence is 14 residues long. Per the germline V gene, CDR1 is GTSNPN and CDR2 is SVGIG (reference sequence). The junction had 7 bases not matched to a gene; V was cut back by 4 bases and J by 2 bases. The V gene is TRBV30, the J gene TRBJ1-1, with TRBD1 matching over 7 bases. The sample taken for sequencing was peripheral blood. The sequence was obtained from a man aged 18 to 30 with acute or convalescent COVID-19. In DNA form, the CDR3 reads TGTGCCTGGAAGTCCGGGACAGCCAACACTGAAGCTTTCTTT. Protein sequence: CAWKSGTANTEAFF. Drawing the rest from reference TRBV30 and TRBJ1-1, the complete variable domain is SQTIHQWPATLVQPVGSPLSLECTVEGTSNPNLYWYRQAAGRGLQLLFYSVGIGQISSEVPQNLSASRPQDRQFILSSKKLLLSDSGFYLCAWKSGTANTEAFFGQGTRLTVV.